A single sample gave rise to the 9 T cell receptor beta chains below, sequenced in a study of T cells in Graves' hyperthyroidism and ophthalmopathy. RNA transcripts were the template for amplifying TCR beta CDR3 regions. With the HTBI primer set, the TCR CDR3 went through a first round of RT-PCR. TCRdb reprocessed the multiplex PCR reads via MiXCR and lists one record per CDR3 protein. There are under 300,000 distinct CDR3 sequences in the sample; about an eighth occur only once, and 7.5% to 8% lies in the top ten. The specimen was blood. The receptors derive from a woman aged 30 to 39 with Graves' hyperthyroidism that later progressed to Graves' ophthalmopathy.

In its sample, this clonotype was seen a few times. The chain is built from TRBV7-3 and TRBJ2-7; TRBD2 matches 9 bases. The trim removed 5 bases at V and 4 bases at J, leaving 27 bases unmatched. CDR1 is SGHTA, CDR2 FQGTGA, per germline. The CDR3 is 21 amino acids. The CDR3 loop reads CASSPPFEVVTSGRPTYEQYF. The DNA for the CDR3 is TGTGCCAGCAGCCCCCCTTTTGAGGTTGTAACTAGCGGGCGGCCTACGTACGAGCAGTACTTC.

Many counts were recorded for this clonotype. This rearrangement joins TRBV7-9 to TRBJ1-3; 8 nucleotides align to TRBD1. The junction had 3 bases not matched to a gene; V was cut back by 3 bases and J by 5 bases. This CDR3 is 14 amino acids long. Germline V CDR1 and CDR2: SEHNR, FQNEAQ (reference sequence). For the CDR3, the DNA is TGTGCCAGCAGCTTGGGACAGGAGCGAAACACCATATATTTT. Translating it yields CASSLGQERNTIYF.

This clonotype has ten or more counts. The chain is built from TRBV10-3 and TRBJ1-1; D remains ambiguous. Between the trimmed V and J ends, which lost 6 bases and 1 base, there was a span of 15 bases. CDR3 size: 15 residues. The germline V gene encodes CDR1 ENHRY and CDR2 SYGVKD. CDR3 in DNA: TGTGCCATCAGGGCAGGTCTCTTATCGAACACTGAAGCTTTCTTT. It yields the protein CAIRAGLLSNTEAFF.

This clonotype was recorded many times. The chain employs TRBV3-1 and TRBJ1-2, with 8 bases identical to TRBD1. The CDR3 runs to 14 residues. The J segment lost 7 bases and the V segment lost 5 bases, leaving 9 bases of the junction unmatched. Germline V gene sequence: CDR1 LGHDT, CDR2 YNNKEL (reference sequence). CDR3 region: CASSVTDRGRGYTF. CDR3 sequence (DNA): TGTGCCAGCAGCGTTACCGACAGGGGACGTGGCTACACCTTC. The whole variable domain, filled in from reference TRBV3-1 and TRBJ1-2, reads DTAVSQTPKYLVTQMGNDKSIKCEQNLGHDTMYWYKQDSKKFLKIMFSYNNKELIINETVPNRFSPKSPDKAHLNLHINSLELGDSAVYFCASSVTDRGRGYTFGSGTRLTVV.

This clonotype was seen repeatedly, ten times or more. V is TRBV9 and J is TRBJ2-7, with a tentative D call TRBD2 (6 bases). The CDR3 extends over 15 amino acids. The V end lost 3 bases, the J end lost 2 bases, and 15 bases lay between the germline ends. The germline V gene encodes CDR1 SGDLS and CDR2 YYNGEE. For the CDR3, the DNA is TGTGCCAGCAGCGGCGGGACTTCTCTTACCTACGAGCAGTACTTC. It is translated as CASSGGTSLTYEQYF.

V is TRBV30 and J is TRBJ2-5; 12 positions agree with TRBD2. This CDR3 spans 16 amino acids. V trimming: 2 bases; J trimming: 4 bases; junction bases outside the gene matches: 8. CDR1 and CDR2 from the germline V gene are GTSNPN and SVGIG (reference sequence). The CDR3 region has the DNA TGTGCCTGGAGTCGGAGGCTAGCGGGAGGGGGAGAGACCCAGTACTTC. As protein: CAWSRRLAGGGETQYF. Supplemented by reference TRBV30 and TRBJ2-5, the full variable domain reads SQTIHQWPATLVQPVGSPLSLECTVEGTSNPNLYWYRQAAGRGLQLLFYSVGIGQISSEVPQNLSASRPQDRQFILSSKKLLLSDSGFYLCAWSRRLAGGGETQYFGPGTRLLVL.

In this sample, this clonotype turned up many times. The V call is TRBV12-3 or TRBV12-4, the J call TRBJ2-7, with a tentative D call TRBD2 (5 bases). This CDR3 contains 12 residues. Trimming cost V 3 bases and J 4 bases, with 7 bases left between them. The CDR3 DNA is TGTGCCAGCAGTTTTACTAGTTACGAGCAGTACTTC. Encoded protein: CASSFTSYEQYF.

CDR3 sequence: CASSYTPRDKQQHF. In DNA, the CDR3 is TGTGCCAGCAGTTATACCCCGCGAGACAAACAGCAGCATTTT. V and J are TRBV6-9 and TRBJ1-5; D call uncertain. V dropped 2 bases and J dropped 13 bases, with 18 bases sitting between them. Germline CDR1 reads MNHGY; CDR2 reads SVAAGI. The CDR3 is 14 amino acids.

This clonotype was seen a handful of times. The V gene is TRBV20-1, the J gene TRBJ2-4; 13 bases are shared with TRBD2. The V segment lost 4 bases and the J segment 4 bases; nucleotides outside the gene matches: 13. The CDR3 consists of 18 residues. From germline, CDR1 is DFQATT and CDR2 SNEGSKA (reference sequence). The CDR3 loop is CSATRGLAGDYSKNIQYF. CDR3 bases: TGCAGTGCTACTCGAGGACTAGCGGGAGATTACAGTAAAAACATTCAGTACTTC.